The TCR beta chain under discussion was sequenced for a study of monozygotic twins with inflammatory bowel disease. As to this clonotype: Its antigen remains unknown.

Whole-study findings and limits: IBD-affected twins scored below their healthy co-twins in TCRbeta diversity (inverse Simpson). Lower sharing of clonotypes with other individuals was seen in IBD patients than in healthy twins. This was most marked in patients showing signs of disease activity.

TCRdb reanalyzed the 5' RACE reads and collapses them to one entry per CDR3 protein, without DNA. Its table lists approximately 390,000 distinct CDR3 sequences. Blood was collected, approximately 2.5 ml per donor. It was from whole blood, with no T cell sorting, that total RNA was isolated. Germline V CDR1 and CDR2: SGHRS, YFSETQ. This CDR3 contains 15 residues. This clonotype was sampled from a human donor with ulcerative colitis or Crohn's disease, or a healthy co-twin of an affected twin (not recorded which). The specimen was blood. The chain has TRBV5-1 and TRBJ1-1; the TCRdb D gene call, TRBD1, has no DNA to confirm it. The chain's CDR3 is CASSFPGQGTTEAFF.